The present T cell receptor beta chain was sequenced within a study of T cell responses to AZD1222 COVID-19 vaccine. V lost 3 bases and J lost 5; bases outside the gene matches: 4. This CDR3 contains 15 residues. CDR1 and CDR2 from the germline V gene are SGDLS and YYNGEE. TCRdb's copy holds only in-frame clones and misses some; the assay was immunoSEQ multiplex PCR. The repertoire consists of 90,000 to 120,000 clones, with about 86% occurring once and the leading ten covering 2.5% to 4%. The sequence was obtained from an adult in good health. The chain combines TRBV9 with TRBJ2-7; 14 bases line up with TRBD2. The specimen was peripheral blood, collected on day 0 of AZD1222 vaccination. The chain's CDR3 is CASSATSGREHEQYF. The CDR3, as DNA: TGTGCCAGCAGCGCGACTAGCGGGAGGGAACACGAGCAGTACTTC.